The 23 T cell receptor beta chains presented below share a single source sample, sequenced in a study of T cells in Graves' hyperthyroidism and ophthalmopathy. The CDR3 regions of TCR beta were amplified from RNA transcripts. The HTBI primer set drove a first-round RT-PCR of the TCR CDR3. TCRdb passed the multiplex PCR reads through MiXCR, listing each CDR3 protein once. The data contain around 700,000 distinct CDR3 sequences, around a sixth of them seen just once; the ten biggest clones take up over 15%. Sequenced material: blood. The receptors were gathered from a woman in her 50s with Graves' hyperthyroidism that later progressed to Graves' ophthalmopathy.

The table lists this clonotype with many counts. The rearrangement joins TRBV11-2 to TRBJ1-2; perhaps TRBD1 as D (5 bases). From germline, CDR1 is SGHAT and CDR2 FQNNGV. CDR3 length: 16 amino acids. The ends were cut back, 5 bases at V and 6 bases at J, with 22 bases in the middle. The CDR3 nucleotides are TGTGCCAGCAGCCGTGTTAGGGACCAAAAACGCCATGGCTACACCTTC. Encoded protein: CASSRVRDQKRHGYTF.

The V and J genes are TRBV6-1 and TRBJ2-5; D may correspond to TRBD1 or TRBD2 (5 bases each). Germline CDR1 MNHNS, CDR2 SASEGT. V was trimmed by 7 bases and J by 4 bases, leaving 25 bases between them. The CDR3 is 17 residues long. This CDR3 is CASKRDRILGIAETQYF. The CDR3, as DNA: TGTGCCAGCAAACGGGACCGAATACTTGGGATCGCAGAGACCCAGTACTTC.

This clonotype has more than one count but fewer than ten. The V gene is TRBV11-2, the J gene TRBJ1-4; D remains unclear. The germline CDR1 and CDR2 sequences are SGHAT and FQNNGV. The CDR3 has 17 residues. The V and J ends lost 0 bases and 4 bases respectively, with 15 bases between them. CDR3 nucleotides: TGTGCCAGCAGCTTAGATACCCTTTGGGCCTATAATGAAAAACTGTTTTTT. It specifies CASSLDTLWAYNEKLFF.

This clonotype occurred many times. The V gene is TRBV5-1, the J gene TRBJ1-1; TRBD1 is a possible D gene (6 bases). CDR3 length: 16 amino acids. V was pared by 0 bases and J by 1 base, with 13 bases between. Germline V gene data show CDR1 as SGHRS and CDR2 as YFSETQ. CDR3 nucleotides: TGCGCCAGCAGCTTGGCCATGGGGACACCGAACACTGAAGCTTTCTTT. As protein: CASSLAMGTPNTEAFF.

This clonotype was seen many times. The rearrangement uses TRBV30 and TRBJ1-4; D gene uncertain. Germline V gene lookup returns CDR1 GTSNPN and CDR2 SVGIG (reference sequence). The CDR3 length is 12 residues. V shed 2 bases and J shed 8 bases, with 9 bases lying between them. In DNA, the CDR3 is TGTGCCTGGAGTTTCGTAGAGGAAAAACTGTTTTTT. Translated, it gives CAWSFVEEKLFF.

This clonotype was observed a few times. The CDR3 is CASRPRGSSYEQYF. CDR3 sequence (DNA): TGTGCCAGCCGCCCTAGGGGGAGTTCCTACGAGCAGTACTTC. The chain has TRBV5-6 and TRBJ2-7; a possible D gene is TRBD1 (6 bases). The CDR3 is 14 amino acids. The germline V gene encodes CDR1 SGHDT and CDR2 YYEEEE. V was pared by 7 bases and J by 1 base, with 15 bases between. Using reference TRBV5-6 and TRBJ2-7 for the parts outside the CDR3, the full variable domain is DAGVTQSPTHLIKTRGQQVTLRCSPKSGHDTVSWYQQALGQGPQFIFQYYEEEERQRGNFPDRFSGHQFPNYSSELNVNALLLGDSALYLCASRPRGSSYEQYFGPGTRLTVT.

This sequence joins TRBV2 and TRBJ2-1; no clear D gene. Germline loops: CDR1 SNHLY, CDR2 FYNNEI. This CDR3 is built from 15 residues. V lost 10 bases to trimming and J lost 0 bases, with 16 bases between them. CDR3 sequence reads: CATKPSSSSYNEQFF. The CDR3 DNA reads TGTGCCACCAAGCCCAGTTCCAGCTCCTACAATGAGCAGTTCTTC.

The chain couples TRBV9 to TRBJ2-2, with D possibly matching TRBD2 (6 bases). Between the trimmed V and J ends, which lost 4 bases and 4 bases, there was a span of 17 bases. This CDR3 is 16 amino acids long. Per germline, CDR1 SGDLS and CDR2 YYNGEE. The CDR3 spells CASSIEGLSVTGELFF. The CDR3 DNA reads TGTGCCAGCAGCATAGAGGGACTGTCGGTCACCGGGGAGCTGTTTTTT.

The sample holds many counts of this clonotype. The rearrangement uses TRBV18 and TRBJ1-1; perhaps TRBD1 as D (5 bases). The CDR3 spans 13 residues. V shed 3 bases and J shed 1 base, with 6 bases lying between them. The V gene's germline CDR1 is KGHSH and CDR2 LQKENI. CDR3 coding DNA: TGTGCCAGCTCACCCCAGGGGAACACTGAAGCTTTCTTT. This sequence encodes CASSPQGNTEAFF.

This clonotype was observed many times. This chain connects TRBV2 to TRBJ2-1; unclear D gene. The CDR3 length is 15 residues. Germline V lookup: CDR1 SNHLY, CDR2 FYNNEI. Trimming removed 2 bases at V and 0 bases at J, with 8 bases between. The CDR3 here is CASSESESSYNEQFF. CDR3 coding DNA: TGTGCCAGCAGTGAAAGTGAGAGCTCCTACAATGAGCAGTTCTTC.

In this sample, this clonotype turned up a few times. CDR3 sequence reads: CASSQESAGKFNEQFF. The CDR3 DNA reads as TGTGCCAGCAGCCAAGAATCGGCAGGGAAGTTCAATGAGCAGTTCTTC. The rearrangement joins TRBV4-2 to TRBJ2-1, with D tentatively TRBD1 (5 bases). With 0 bases removed from V and 6 bases from J, the gap between germline ends came to 15 bases. CDR1 LGHNA and CDR2 YNFKEQ come from the germline V gene. The CDR3 is 16 residues long.

This clonotype has only a few counts. The J gene is TRBJ1-6, the V gene TRBV7-9; 8 nucleotides agree with TRBD1. V gave up 5 bases and J gave up 0 bases; unmatched junction bases: 6. This CDR3 is 17 amino acids long. Germline V gives CDR1 SEHNR, CDR2 FQNEAQ (reference sequence). This CDR3 is CASSVDRGYSYNSPLHF. The CDR3 DNA is TGTGCCAGCAGCGTAGACAGGGGTTACTCCTATAATTCACCCCTCCACTTT.

This clonotype was recorded at least ten times. This chain uses TRBV18 with TRBJ2-7; weak D call: TRBD1 (6 bases). Trimming removed 3 bases at V and 2 bases at J, with 14 bases between. The V gene's germline CDR1 is KGHSH and CDR2 LQKENI. The CDR3 runs to 15 residues. CDR3 sequence: CASSPTQGNTYEQYF. CDR3 coding DNA: TGTGCCAGCTCACCCACCCAGGGGAATACCTACGAGCAGTACTTC.

In this sample, this clonotype turned up many times. CDR3 sequence: CASSLRGGPGTEAFF. The CDR3 coding sequence is TGTGCCAGCAGCCTTAGGGGGGGCCCCGGCACTGAAGCTTTCTTT. V is TRBV2 and J is TRBJ1-1; D possibly corresponds to TRBD1 (6 bases). The germline V gene encodes CDR1 SNHLY and CDR2 FYNNEI. The CDR3 is 15 amino acids. Deletions cut 6 bases from V and 4 bases from J, with 18 bases between.

This chain joins TRBV5-6 and TRBJ2-2; 10 bases agree with TRBD2. The CDR3 runs to 16 residues. Germline assignment: CDR1 SGHDT and CDR2 YYEEEE. With V trimmed by 5 bases and J by 6 bases, 10 bases remained unmatched. As DNA, the CDR3 is TGTGCCAGCAGGCACAAGCGGGGGGGCCGGGCCGGGGAGCTGTTTTTT. Protein sequence: CASRHKRGGRAGELFF.

V gene TRBV6-1 combines with J gene TRBJ2-3; D is unclear. Looked up from germline, CDR1 is MNHNS and CDR2 is SASEGT. V lost 8 bases to trimming and J lost 1 base, with 10 bases between them. The CDR3 sequence is 13 residues long. CDR3: CASGREGTDTQYF. The CDR3 bases are TGTGCCAGCGGCAGAGAGGGCACAGATACGCAGTATTTT.

In its sample, this clonotype was seen many times. The chain uses TRBV12-3 or TRBV12-4 and TRBJ1-1; a possible D gene is TRBD1 (6 bases). Trimming shortened V by 6 bases and J by 4 bases, and 15 bases separated the two germline ends. CDR3 length equals 14 residues. The CDR3 nucleotides read TGTGCCAGCAGGTCCAGGGGAGGGGGCACTGAAGCTTTCTTT. This translates into CASRSRGGGTEAFF.

This clonotype was counted once. The CDR3 DNA is TGTGCCACCAGCAGCAGCCGGGACAGGGGAGATACGCAGTATTTT. It specifies CATSSSRDRGDTQYF. The chain employs TRBV15 and TRBJ2-3; the match to TRBD1 covers 10 bases. Germline CDR1 and CDR2: LNHNV and YYDKDF (reference sequence). The CDR3 sequence is 15 residues long. Trimming removed 3 bases from V and 5 bases from J; junction bases left unmatched: 5.

The chain couples TRBV7-2 to TRBJ2-1, with D possibly being TRBD1 or TRBD2 (6 bases each). V gave up 5 bases and J gave up 0 bases, with 17 bases separating them. Germline CDR1 is SGHTA and CDR2 is FQGNSA. This CDR3 is built from 17 residues. The DNA for the CDR3 is TGTGCCAGCAGCGAAGCAGGCCGGGGGCCCTCCTACAATGAGCAGTTCTTC. This translates into CASSEAGRGPSYNEQFF. The full variable domain, its missing parts supplied by reference TRBV7-2 and TRBJ2-1, is GAGVSQSPSNKVTEKGKDVELRCDPISGHTALYWYRQSLGQGLEFLIYFQGNSAPDKSGLPSDRFSAERTGGSVSTLTIQRTQQEDSAVYLCASSEAGRGPSYNEQFFGPGTRLTVL.

The chain links TRBV7-3 to TRBJ2-2; the match to TRBD1 covers 7 bases. The ends lost 4 bases at V and 5 bases at J; junction bases unmatched: 7. Germline V lookup: CDR1 SGHTA, CDR2 FQGTGA. The CDR3 runs to 15 residues. In DNA form, the CDR3 reads TGTGCCAGCAGCTCGACAGGGCGCACGACCGGGGAGCTGTTTTTT. Translated, it gives CASSSTGRTTGELFF.

This clonotype was seen ten or more times. This chain connects TRBV13 to TRBJ2-7; no firm D call. V lost 0 bases to trimming and J lost 0 bases, with 6 bases between them. CDR1 and CDR2 (germline): PRHDT, FYEKMQ (reference sequence). This CDR3 comprises 14 residues. The CDR3 region is CASSLGHLSYEQYF. The DNA of the CDR3 is TGTGCCAGCAGCTTAGGACACCTCTCCTACGAGCAGTACTTC.

This clonotype was counted many times. This chain links TRBV5-1 with TRBJ1-1, with D maybe TRBD1 (5 bases). The CDR3 runs to 14 residues. The V and J ends lost 4 bases and 4 bases respectively, with 14 bases between them. Germline lookup yields CDR1 SGHRS and CDR2 YFSETQ. The CDR3 sequence: CASSQGTSGTEAFF. The DNA of the CDR3 is TGCGCCAGCAGCCAGGGCACTTCGGGCACTGAAGCTTTCTTT.

The sample holds many counts of this clonotype. The J gene is TRBJ1-3, the V gene TRBV6-1; D is perhaps TRBD1 (6 bases). The CDR3 runs 15 residues. V was trimmed by 5 bases and J by 0 bases, leaving 11 bases between them. Germline values: CDR1 MNHNS, CDR2 SASEGT. As DNA, the CDR3 is TGTGCCAGCAGTCGCGGACAGCCCTCTGGAAACACCATATATTTT. As protein: CASSRGQPSGNTIYF.